This T cell receptor beta chain was identified during a study of blood T cells in healthy people across ages. The CDR3 has 18 amino acids. V lost 0 bases to trimming and J lost 1 base; unmatched junction nucleotides: 7. Germline values: CDR1 SGHDT, CDR2 YYEEEE. Together with a sample-barcoded 5' primer, a J-beta primer mix was included in a second PCR lasting roughly 6 to 12 cycles. TCRdb independently ran MiXCR on the 5' RACE reads; one entry per CDR3 protein. Of over a million distinct CDR3 sequences listed, 42% are singletons. The chain combines TRBV5-6 with TRBJ2-5; the match to TRBD2 covers 12 bases. Sequencing was done on a sample of blood. The TCR was taken from a woman younger than 30 in good health. The CDR3 DNA reads as TGTGCCAGCAGCTTGGCCCTAGCGGGAGGGCCAACCCAAGAGACCCAGTACTTC. Its translation is CASSLALAGGPTQETQYF. The variable domain in full, with the rest retrieved from reference TRBV5-6 and TRBJ2-5, is DAGVTQSPTHLIKTRGQQVTLRCSPKSGHDTVSWYQQALGQGPQFIFQYYEEEERQRGNFPDRFSGHQFPNYSSELNVNALLLGDSALYLCASSLALAGGPTQETQYFGPGTRLLVL.